Included here is one TCR beta chain sequence, with context. This entry comes from a study of T cell changes during pregnancy in multiple sclerosis. Trimming cost V 6 bases and J 6 bases; bases outside gene matches: 6. The V gene's germline CDR1 is SQVTM and CDR2 ANQGSEA. The CDR3 length is 13 residues. Produced via immunoSEQ multiplex PCR; TCRdb's table is partial and in-frame only. The table has about 93,000 clones, roughly 92% seen once. This receptor was taken from a female donor with multiple sclerosis, enrolled in a pregnancy study. Source: peripheral blood, taken after pregnancy. The rearrangement links TRBV29-1 to TRBJ2-1; 9 bases are shared with TRBD2. The CDR3: CSVETSGPNEQFF. CDR3 DNA: TGCAGCGTGGAGACTAGCGGTCCCAATGAGCAGTTCTTC.